These 28 T cell receptor beta chains share one sample of origin, sequenced in a study of cytomegalovirus exposure and HLA in healthy donors. Assay: immunoSEQ multiplex PCR; the TCRdb copy retains only in-frame clones and omits some. This sample yields roughly 120,000 clones, of which approximately 87% are seen a single time; roughly 6.3% belongs to the top ten. Sample: PBMCs. The source of these receptors is a woman between 18 and 30 years old in good health and CMV-seropositive.

The chain recombines TRBV28 with TRBJ1-5, with 9 bases identical to TRBD1. Germline loops: CDR1 MDHEN, CDR2 SYDVKM. J gave up 6 bases and V 3 bases, and 9 bases lay outside the gene matches. There are 16 residues in the CDR3. CDR3 sequence (DNA): TGTGCCAGCAGTTTGGCCGGGACAGGGTCGTTTCAGCCCCAGCATTTT. This encodes CASSLAGTGSFQPQHF. Supplemented by reference TRBV28 and TRBJ1-5, the full variable domain reads DVKVTQSSRYLVKRTGEKVFLECVQDMDHENMFWYRQDPGLGLRLIYFSYDVKMKEKGDIPEGYSVSREKKERFSLILESASTNQTSMYLCASSLAGTGSFQPQHFGDGTRLSIL.

CDR3 DNA sequence: TGTGCCAGCAGCCCAGGGGTGGCCGTAGAAAACACCATATATTTT. This encodes CASSPGVAVENTIYF. The V gene is TRBV25-1, the J gene TRBJ1-3; tentatively, D is TRBD1 (6 bases). The germline CDR1 and CDR2 sequences are MGHDK and SYGVNS. The CDR3 covers 15 residues. V gave up 6 bases and J gave up 6 bases, with 18 bases separating them.

This sequence joins TRBV6-1 and TRBJ1-1; TRBD1 matches at 7 bases. Looked up from germline, CDR1 is MNHNS and CDR2 is SASEGT. This CDR3 is 15 amino acids long. V lost 1 base to trimming and J lost 5 bases; unmatched junction nucleotides: 7. CDR3 loop: CASSEVVGGWTEAFF. The CDR3 DNA follows: TGTGCCAGCAGTGAAGTTGTAGGGGGCTGGACTGAAGCTTTCTTT.

The CDR3 is CASSAGQGALNTEAFF. The CDR3 nucleotides are TGCGCCAGCAGCGCCGGACAGGGGGCTTTGAACACTGAAGCTTTCTTT. V usage is TRBV5-1 and J usage is TRBJ1-1; 11 bases fit TRBD1. Germline V gene data show CDR1 as SGHRS and CDR2 as YFSETQ. The CDR3 length is 16 residues. V lost 4 bases and J lost 0; bases outside the gene matches: 5.

This chain uses TRBV19 with TRBJ2-7, with TRBD1 identical over 10 bases. Germline loops: CDR1 LNHDA, CDR2 SQIVND (reference sequence). Trimming took 1 base from V and 2 from J; bases not matched to a gene: 2. The CDR3 sequence is 15 residues long. Written as DNA, the CDR3 is TGTGCCAGTAGTATAGGACAGGGGGCCCCCTACGAGCAGTACTTC. Translated, it gives CASSIGQGAPYEQYF.

This clone came up a few times. The V call is TRBV10-3, the J call TRBJ2-5; a weak D match, TRBD2 (5 bases). This CDR3 has 14 residues. Looked up from germline, CDR1 is ENHRY and CDR2 is SYGVKD. The V end was cut by 2 bases, the J end by 1 base, with 8 bases between. CDR3 loop: CAISERGFQETQYF. DNA for the CDR3: TGTGCCATCAGTGAGAGAGGGTTCCAAGAGACCCAGTACTTC.

CDR3 DNA: TGTGCCAGCAGCGCGACAGGGATAAACTCCTACGAGCAGTACTTC. The encoded protein is CASSATGINSYEQYF. This chain connects TRBV9 to TRBJ2-7; TRBD1 matches at 7 bases. V lost 3 bases and J lost 0; bases outside the gene matches: 6. Germline V gene sequence: CDR1 SGDLS, CDR2 YYNGEE. The CDR3 runs 15 residues.

The CDR3 spells CATRTGSTDTQYF. The DNA of the CDR3 is TGTGCCACCCGGACAGGCAGCACAGATACGCAGTATTTT. This chain links TRBV10-3 with TRBJ2-3, with 7 positions matching TRBD1. Germline CDR1 is ENHRY and CDR2 is SYGVKD. V was clipped by 10 bases and J by 0 bases; unmatched bases: 4. This CDR3 has 13 amino acids.

This clone has only a few counts. V gene TRBV25-1 combines with J gene TRBJ1-2; 7 bases are a match to TRBD1. After removal of 4 bases from V and 8 bases from J, the junction contained 13 bases not matched to a gene. CDR3 length: 15 amino acids. Germline V gene lookup returns CDR1 MGHDK and CDR2 SYGVNS. CDR3 region: CASSGPTGTAYGYTF. The DNA for the CDR3 is TGTGCCAGCAGTGGACCGACAGGGACTGCCTACGGCTACACCTTC.

The rearrangement uses TRBV27 and TRBJ1-1; TRBD1 is a possible D gene (5 bases). CDR1 is MNHEY, CDR2 SMNVEV, per germline (reference sequence). The CDR3 has 15 amino acids. With 6 bases removed from V and 5 bases from J, the gap between germline ends came to 19 bases. The CDR3 nucleotides read TGTGCCAGCAGACCCCGACAGCTCCGGTGGACTGAAGCTTTCTTT. Translation: CASRPRQLRWTEAFF.

The CDR3 protein is CASSSGQGPYYGYTF. CDR3 in DNA: TGCGCCAGCAGCTCAGGACAGGGCCCTTACTATGGCTACACCTTC. The V and J genes are TRBV5-1 and TRBJ1-2; 8 bases match TRBD1. Germline V gene lookup returns CDR1 SGHRS and CDR2 YFSETQ. This CDR3 contains 15 residues. The trim removed 3 bases at V and 3 bases at J, leaving 7 bases unmatched.

The gene calls are TRBV7-9 and TRBJ1-1; TRBD1 might be the D (5 bases). Trimming removed 4 bases from V and 5 bases from J, with 11 bases in between. The CDR3 runs to 13 residues. Per germline, CDR1 SEHNR and CDR2 FQNEAQ (reference sequence). The CDR3 sequence: CASSWGGRTEAFF. The CDR3 DNA reads TGTGCCAGCAGCTGGGGGGGACGGACTGAAGCTTTCTTT. The variable domain in full, completed from reference TRBV7-9 and TRBJ1-1, reads DTGVSQNPRHKITKRGQNVTFRCDPISEHNRLYWYRQTLGQGPEFLTYFQNEAQLEKSRLLSDRFSAERPKGSFSTLEIQRTEQGDSAMYLCASSWGGRTEAFFGQGTRLTVV.

The CDR3 nucleotides read TGCGCCAGCAGCTTGTCCCCTAACGAGCAGTACTTC. This encodes CASSLSPNEQYF. The chain recombines TRBV5-1 with TRBJ2-7, with D uncertain. V lost 1 base to trimming and J lost 5 bases, with 7 bases between them. Germline V gives CDR1 SGHRS, CDR2 YFSETQ. The CDR3 sequence is 12 residues long.

The V gene is TRBV7-2, the J gene TRBJ1-2, with 8 bases lining up with TRBD1. The CDR3 is made up of 15 amino acids. J was trimmed by 8 bases and V by 1 base; bases with no gene match: 9. Germline values: CDR1 SGHTA, CDR2 FQGNSA. The CDR3 nucleotides are TGTGCCAGCAGCTTAGTTAAGGGGACAGGTGGCGGCTACACCTTC. Translated: CASSLVKGTGGGYTF.

The chain carries TRBV29-1 and TRBJ2-5, with D tentatively TRBD2 (6 bases). Trimming took off 8 bases at V and 0 bases at J, with 10 bases between the two ends. Germline CDR1 and CDR2: SQVTM and ANQGSEA. There are 12 residues in the CDR3. Written as DNA, the CDR3 is TGCAGCATGGGACTTCACCAAGAGACCCAGTACTTC. Protein sequence: CSMGLHQETQYF.

The CDR3 DNA reads as TGTGCCAGCAGCAAAGGCGGGGGCGGGAGTGAAAAACTGTTTTTT. Protein product: CASSKGGGGSEKLFF. The V call is TRBV7-6, the J call TRBJ1-4; D may be TRBD1 (6 bases). CDR3 length equals 15 residues. V lost 5 bases, J lost 7 bases, and 17 bases lay in between. Germline CDR1 is SGHVS and CDR2 is FNYEAQ. The full variable domain, its missing parts supplied by reference TRBV7-6 and TRBJ1-4, is GAGVSQSPRYKVTKRGQDVALRCDPISGHVSLYWYRQALGQGPEFLTYFNYEAQQDKSGLPNDRFSAERPEGSISTLTIQRTEQRDSAMYRCASSKGGGGSEKLFFGSGTQLSVL.

This chain links TRBV27 with TRBJ2-7; tentatively, D is TRBD1 (6 bases). The CDR3 extends over 13 amino acids. V lost 10 bases to trimming and J lost 4 bases, with 17 bases between them. Germline values: CDR1 MNHEY, CDR2 SMNVEV (reference sequence). CDR3 amino acids: CATRATGTYEQYF. The CDR3 nucleotides are TGTGCCACACGGGCGACAGGAACTTACGAGCAGTACTTC.

This clone came up once. V usage is TRBV7-9 and J usage is TRBJ1-2, with 12 positions matching TRBD1. There are 17 residues in the CDR3. From germline, CDR1 is SEHNR and CDR2 FQNEAQ (reference sequence). J gave up 4 bases and V 5 bases, and 11 bases lay outside the gene matches. CDR3 loop: CASSGGTGGALVYGYTF. The CDR3 nucleotides read TGTGCCAGCAGCGGCGGGACAGGGGGCGCATTGGTCTATGGCTACACCTTC.

V usage is TRBV13 and J usage is TRBJ1-1; D uncertain. The CDR3 runs to 15 residues. Trimming removed 4 bases at V and 0 bases at J, with 12 bases between. Germline-derived CDR1 and CDR2 are PRHDT and FYEKMQ (reference sequence). CDR3 in DNA: TGTGCCAGCAGCTCACCTAATATGCTGAACACTGAAGCTTTCTTT. Protein product: CASSSPNMLNTEAFF.

This clone was found a few times. V usage is TRBV13 and J usage is TRBJ2-7; 7 bases fit TRBD1. Germline trimming cut 6 bases from V and 3 bases from J; bases unmatched to any gene: 2. Germline CDR1 and CDR2: PRHDT and FYEKMQ (reference sequence). This CDR3 region has 12 residues. The CDR3 region has the DNA TGTGCCAGCAGTGCAGGGGGCTACGAGCAGTACTTC. The encoded protein is CASSAGGYEQYF.

The chain employs TRBV9 and TRBJ2-2; no reliable D call. Germline CDR1 SGDLS, CDR2 YYNGEE. Trimming removed 4 bases from V and 2 bases from J, with 3 bases in between. The CDR3 totals 12 residues. The CDR3 DNA follows: TGTGCCAGCAGCCCAAACACCGGGGAGCTGTTTTTT. Its translation is CASSPNTGELFF.

This chain uses TRBV15 with TRBJ1-3; 8 bases line up with TRBD1. The germline V gene has CDR1 LNHNV and CDR2 YYDKDF (reference sequence). The CDR3 spans 15 residues. J was trimmed by 7 bases and V by 3 bases; bases with no gene match: 8. CDR3 residues: CATSRSDRERNTIYF. In DNA form, the CDR3 reads TGTGCCACCAGCAGGTCGGACAGGGAGAGGAACACCATATATTTT.

V gene TRBV6-1 combines with J gene TRBJ1-2; 7 bases align to TRBD1. Germline-derived CDR1 and CDR2 are MNHNS and SASEGT. The CDR3 loop spans 15 amino acids. V shed 1 base, J shed 5 bases, and the junction held 7 bases outside the gene matches. DNA of the CDR3: TGTGCCAGCAGTGAAGTGTCGACAGGGAGGTATGGCTACACCTTC. Protein: CASSEVSTGRYGYTF.

This clone occurred a few times. The chain has TRBV5-4 and TRBJ1-2; the D gene is possibly TRBD1 (5 bases). V lost 3 bases and J lost 5, with 11 bases in between. Germline V gene sequence: CDR1 SGHNT, CDR2 YYREEE (reference sequence). This CDR3 contains 13 residues. The CDR3 coding sequence is TGTGCCAGCAGCTCCCGAGACAGTTATGGCTACACCTTC. Translation gives CASSSRDSYGYTF.

This chain uses TRBV11-3 with TRBJ1-2; 7 bases match TRBD1. J was trimmed by 4 bases and V by 5 bases; bases with no gene match: 7. The CDR3 has 14 amino acids. Germline V CDR1 and CDR2: SGHNT, YENEEA. CDR3 DNA: TGTGCCAGCAGCAAGAGGGGACAGATCTATGGCTACACCTTC. This translates into CASSKRGQIYGYTF.

The chain couples TRBV4-1 to TRBJ1-2; D is possibly TRBD1 (6 bases). V gave up 0 bases and J gave up 6 bases, with 11 bases separating them. The CDR3 length is 14 residues. CDR1 and CDR2 from the germline V gene are MGHRA and YSYEKL. CDR3 sequence: CASSQEQGVDGYTF. The CDR3 coding sequence is TGCGCCAGCAGCCAAGAACAGGGCGTTGATGGCTACACCTTC.

The rearrangement links TRBV7-3 to TRBJ2-4; 7 bases align to TRBD2. Germline V gene lookup returns CDR1 SGHTA and CDR2 FQGTGA. Trimming cost V 6 bases and J 0 bases; bases outside gene matches: 8. There are 16 residues in the CDR3. CDR3 sequence: CASSPPGGRAKNIQYF. The CDR3 region has the DNA TGTGCCAGCAGTCCCCCGGGAGGAAGAGCCAAAAACATTCAGTACTTC.

J is TRBJ2-7 and V is TRBV28; D not resolved. V was trimmed by 5 bases and J by 6 bases, leaving 20 bases between them. Germline CDR1 is MDHEN and CDR2 is SYDVKM. This CDR3 region has 15 residues. The CDR3, as DNA: TGTGCCAGCAGTCTTCACGCGGTTAAAGTCGGCGAGCAGTACTTC. Encoded protein: CASSLHAVKVGEQYF. The full variable domain, in which reference TRBV28 and TRBJ2-7 provide the parts outside the CDR3, is DVKVTQSSRYLVKRTGEKVFLECVQDMDHENMFWYRQDPGLGLRLIYFSYDVKMKEKGDIPEGYSVSREKKERFSLILESASTNQTSMYLCASSLHAVKVGEQYFGPGTRLTVT.